This TCR beta chain was found in a study of blood T cell repertoires in COVID-19 (dated by TCRdb to about 2020). For the wider study: Samples from collaborators originated in the United States, Italy and Spain and spanned both the acute and convalescent phases of COVID-19. Where available, HLA class I and class II types were taken from metadata supplied by the sample provider and were not determined by assay-based typing. The sample metadata nearly always contained a de-identified subject ID, COVID-19 status, age in years and sex. A freely available public database, intended as a resource for researchers studying the immune response to SARS-CoV-2, is where the repertoires were released. The prospective study material was composed of cDNA or gDNA derived from T cells, B-cell-depleted T cells, or PBMCs. The samples were drawn from two sources: the first 160 participants of the ongoing ImmuneRACE study, and over 1,000 subjects contributed by 6 global collaborators. The dataset comprised deeply sampled blood TCRbeta repertoires from subjects exposed to, actively infected with, or recovered from COVID-19. What the work shows at the level of the full study, not this receptor alone: How much clinical and demographic metadata was included differed by source and by participant, and the metadata was provided uncurated.

TCRbeta CDR3 regions were amplified from genomic DNA using the immunoSEQ Assay, a bias-controlled multiplex PCR. The paper's processing steps were these. Nucleated cell counts per sample were estimated from amplification of reference gene primers within the assay. Sequence reads were collapsed and filtered to measure the absolute abundance of every unique TCRbeta CDR3 rearrangement. For each sample, productive Simpson clonality was calculated as the square root of Simpson's diversity index over productive rearrangements. TCRdb's version of the immuneACCESS table is confined to in-frame rearrangements and falls short of the full clone set. An unresolved V gene accounts for under half of the shortfall where checked; the remainder is of unknown origin. V, J and clone size were drawn from that table, and D and trimming were deduced from the DNA. Present in this sample are around 140,000 clones, approximately 91% of which were seen just once. The ten largest account for 1.8% of the sample.

Collaborating institutions collected whole blood in K2EDTA tubes following their own protocols. For TCRbeta analysis, collaborator samples were shipped as frozen whole blood, as isolated PBMCs, or as DNA extracted from either sample type. Reading the germline V gene gives CDR1 ENHRY and CDR2 SYGVKD. V is shortened by 6 bases, J by 2 bases, and the region joining them spans 13 bases. The CDR3, cysteine through phenylalanine, is 14 amino acids long. Just the 42-base CDR3 DNA is kept, in frame starting at base 1. As concerns this clone: What this receptor recognizes is not known. Base-call qualities are not available, and no considerably larger clone is one nucleotide away.

In this chain, TRBV10-3 is recombined with TRBJ1-1; the D gene is perhaps TRBD1, on 6 matching bases. This receptor was taken from a man between 65 and 80 years old with acute or convalescent COVID-19. The specimen sequenced was peripheral blood. Here is the DNA: TGTGCCATCAGCTCCCGGACAGATAACACTGAAGCTTTCTTT. This gives the protein CAISSRTDNTEAFF.